The present T cell receptor beta chain was sequenced within a study of CD8+ T cells in alopecia areata. Findings and caveats of the study: Besides other cells, scalp samples also yield sequences of resident alphabeta T cells from normal skin. Possibly as an HLA-related effect, TCR sharing across patients appeared less clear than in mice.

This clone has a handful of counts. Its target is unknown. The sequencing template was cDNA reverse transcribed from extracted RNA. Sequenced by immunoSEQ multiplex PCR; TCRdb stores in-frame clones only, minus some. The sample lists some 180,000 clones, around three fifths seen once, with roughly 5.3% in the top ten. V lost 3 bases to trimming and J lost 4 bases, with 7 bases between them. From germline, CDR1 is LNHDA and CDR2 SQIVND (reference sequence). The CDR3 is 12 amino acids. Material for sequencing was CD8+ T cells sorted from blood. This chain joins TRBV19 and TRBJ2-7; D is ambiguous. This receptor was identified in a human donor in good health. For the CDR3, the DNA is TGTGCCAGTAGTATGACCGATTACGAGCAGTACTTC. It is translated as CASSMTDYEQYF.